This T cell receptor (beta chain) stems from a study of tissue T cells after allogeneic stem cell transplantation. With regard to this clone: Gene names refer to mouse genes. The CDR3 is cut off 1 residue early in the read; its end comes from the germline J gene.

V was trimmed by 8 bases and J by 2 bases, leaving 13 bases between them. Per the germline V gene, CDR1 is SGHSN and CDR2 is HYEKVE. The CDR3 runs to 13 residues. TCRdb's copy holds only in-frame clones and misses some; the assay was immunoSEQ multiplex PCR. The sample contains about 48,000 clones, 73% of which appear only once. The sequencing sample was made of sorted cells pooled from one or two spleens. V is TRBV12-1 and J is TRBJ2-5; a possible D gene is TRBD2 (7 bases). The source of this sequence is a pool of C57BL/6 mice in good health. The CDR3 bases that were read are TGTGCCACGGGGGGCGATAGCCAAGACACCCAGTAC. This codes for CATGGDSQDTQY. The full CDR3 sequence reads CATGGDSQDTQYF. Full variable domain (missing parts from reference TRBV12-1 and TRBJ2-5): DSGVVQSPRHIIKEKGGRSVLTCIPISGHSNVVWYQQTLGKELKFLIQHYEKVERDKGFLPSRFSVQQFDDYHSEMNMSALELEDSAMYFCATGGDSQDTQYFGPGTRLLVL.